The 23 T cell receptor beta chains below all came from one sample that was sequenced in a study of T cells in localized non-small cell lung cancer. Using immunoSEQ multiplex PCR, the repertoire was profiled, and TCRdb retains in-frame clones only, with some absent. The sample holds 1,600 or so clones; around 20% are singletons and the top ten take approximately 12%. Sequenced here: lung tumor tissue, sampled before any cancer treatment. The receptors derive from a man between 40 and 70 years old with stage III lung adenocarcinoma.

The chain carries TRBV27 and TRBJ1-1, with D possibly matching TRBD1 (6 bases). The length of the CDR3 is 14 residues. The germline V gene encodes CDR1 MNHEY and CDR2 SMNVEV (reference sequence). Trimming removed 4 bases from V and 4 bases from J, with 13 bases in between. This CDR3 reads CASSWGTSGTEAFF. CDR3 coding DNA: TGTGCCAGCAGTTGGGGGACATCGGGCACTGAAGCTTTCTTT.

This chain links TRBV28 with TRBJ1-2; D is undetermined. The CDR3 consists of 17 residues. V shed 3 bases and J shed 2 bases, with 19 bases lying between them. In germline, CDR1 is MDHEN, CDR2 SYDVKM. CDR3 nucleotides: TGTGCCAGCAGTTTGGTCACTTTCCCATGGACCAACTATGGCTACACCTTC. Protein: CASSLVTFPWTNYGYTF.

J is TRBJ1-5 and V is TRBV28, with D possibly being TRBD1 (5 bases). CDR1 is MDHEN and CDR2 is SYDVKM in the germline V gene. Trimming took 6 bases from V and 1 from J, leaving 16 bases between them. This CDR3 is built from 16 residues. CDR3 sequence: CASSNFGAGSNQPQHF. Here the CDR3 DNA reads TGTGCCAGCAGCAACTTCGGGGCTGGGAGCAATCAGCCCCAGCATTTT.

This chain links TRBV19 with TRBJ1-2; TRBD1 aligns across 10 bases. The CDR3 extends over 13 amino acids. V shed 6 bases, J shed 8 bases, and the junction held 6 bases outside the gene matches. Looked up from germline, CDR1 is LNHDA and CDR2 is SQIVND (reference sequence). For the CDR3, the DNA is TGTGCCAGTAGCATGACAGGGGGCCCAGGCTACACCTTC. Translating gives CASSMTGGPGYTF.

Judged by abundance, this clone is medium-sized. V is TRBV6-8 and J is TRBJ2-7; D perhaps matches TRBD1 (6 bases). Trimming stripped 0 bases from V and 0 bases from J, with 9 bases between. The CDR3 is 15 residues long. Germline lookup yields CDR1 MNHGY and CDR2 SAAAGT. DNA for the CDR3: TGTGCCAGCAGTTACTCACTGGACAGCTCCTACGAGCAGTACTTC. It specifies CASSYSLDSSYEQYF.

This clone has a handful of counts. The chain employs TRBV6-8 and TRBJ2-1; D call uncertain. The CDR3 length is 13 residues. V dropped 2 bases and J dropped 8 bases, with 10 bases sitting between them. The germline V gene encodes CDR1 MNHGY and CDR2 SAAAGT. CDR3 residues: CASSYLGRDEQFF. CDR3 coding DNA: TGTGCCAGCAGTTACCTAGGCCGGGATGAGCAGTTCTTC.

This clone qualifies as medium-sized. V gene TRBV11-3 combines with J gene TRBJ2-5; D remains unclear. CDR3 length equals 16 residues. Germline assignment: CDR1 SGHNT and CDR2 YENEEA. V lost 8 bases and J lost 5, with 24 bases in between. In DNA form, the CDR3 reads TGTGCCAGCGGATGGCCCGTCGCAAGTCTCGAGGAGACCCAGTACTTC. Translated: CASGWPVASLEETQYF.

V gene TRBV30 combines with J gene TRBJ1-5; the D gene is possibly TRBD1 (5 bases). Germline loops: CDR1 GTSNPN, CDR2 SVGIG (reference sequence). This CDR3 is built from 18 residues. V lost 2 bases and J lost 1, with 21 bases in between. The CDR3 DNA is TGTGCCTGGAGTAATCTGGGGTGGGGGATCGGGAGCAATCAGCCCCAGCATTTT. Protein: CAWSNLGWGIGSNQPQHF. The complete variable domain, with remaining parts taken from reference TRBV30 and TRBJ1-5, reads SQTIHQWPATLVQPVGSPLSLECTVEGTSNPNLYWYRQAAGRGLQLLFYSVGIGQISSEVPQNLSASRPQDRQFILSSKKLLLSDSGFYLCAWSNLGWGIGSNQPQHFGDGTRLSIL.

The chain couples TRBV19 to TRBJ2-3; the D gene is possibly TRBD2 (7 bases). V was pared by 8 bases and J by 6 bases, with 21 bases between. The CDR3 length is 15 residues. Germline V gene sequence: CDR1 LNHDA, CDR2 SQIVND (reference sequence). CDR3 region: CASLFRGAFADTQYF. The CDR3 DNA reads TGTGCCAGTTTGTTTCGGGGGGCCTTTGCGGATACGCAGTATTTT.

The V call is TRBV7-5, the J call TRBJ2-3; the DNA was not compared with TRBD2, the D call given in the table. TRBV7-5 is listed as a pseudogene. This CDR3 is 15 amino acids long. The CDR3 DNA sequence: TGTGCCAGCAGCCTCGGGACTACTAGCACAGATACGCAGTATTTT. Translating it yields CASSLGTTSTDTQYF.

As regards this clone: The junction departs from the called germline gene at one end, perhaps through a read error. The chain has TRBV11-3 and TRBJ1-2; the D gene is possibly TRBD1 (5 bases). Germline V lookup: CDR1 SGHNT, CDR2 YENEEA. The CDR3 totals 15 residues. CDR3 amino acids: CASRLGAAANYGYTF. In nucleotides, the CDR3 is TGTGCCAGCAGGTTAGGGGCGGCAGCTAACTATGGCTACACCTTC. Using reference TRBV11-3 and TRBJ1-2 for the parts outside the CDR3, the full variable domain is EAGVVQSPRYKIIEKKQPVAFWCNPISGHNTLYWYLQNLGQGPELLIRYENEEAVDDSQLPKDRFSAERLKGVDSTLKIQPAELGDSAVYLCASRLGAAANYGYTFGSGTRLTVV.

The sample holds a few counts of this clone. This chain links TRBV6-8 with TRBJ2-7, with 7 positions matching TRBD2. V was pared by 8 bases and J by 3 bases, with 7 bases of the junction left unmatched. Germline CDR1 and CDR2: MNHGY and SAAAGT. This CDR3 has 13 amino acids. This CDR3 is CASRLAGGYEQYF. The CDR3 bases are TGTGCCAGCCGACTAGCCGGAGGCTACGAGCAGTACTTC.

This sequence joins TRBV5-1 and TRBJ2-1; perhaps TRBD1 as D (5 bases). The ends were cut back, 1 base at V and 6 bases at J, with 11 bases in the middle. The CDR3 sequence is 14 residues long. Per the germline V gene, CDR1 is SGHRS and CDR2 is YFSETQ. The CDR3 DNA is TGCGCCAGCAGCTTGCGGCAGGGCCCCAATGAGCAGTTCTTC. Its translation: CASSLRQGPNEQFF.

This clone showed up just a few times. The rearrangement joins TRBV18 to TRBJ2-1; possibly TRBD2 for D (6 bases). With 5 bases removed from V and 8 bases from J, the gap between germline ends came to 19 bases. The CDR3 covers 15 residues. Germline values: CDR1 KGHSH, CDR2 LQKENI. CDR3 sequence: CASSETGAVGHEQFF. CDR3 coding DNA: TGTGCCAGCTCAGAAACGGGAGCGGTTGGCCATGAGCAGTTCTTC. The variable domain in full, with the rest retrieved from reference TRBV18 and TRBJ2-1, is NAGVMQNPRHLVRRRGQEARLRCSPMKGHSHVYWYRQLPEEGLKFMVYLQKENIIDESGMPKERFSAEFPKEGPSILRIQQVVRGDSAAYFCASSETGAVGHEQFFGPGTRLTVL.

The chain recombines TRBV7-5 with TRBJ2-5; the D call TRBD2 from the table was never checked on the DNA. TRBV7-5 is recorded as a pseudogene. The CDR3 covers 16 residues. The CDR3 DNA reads TGTGCCAGCAGCTTATTAGCGGGAGAAGACCAAGAGACCCAGTACTTC. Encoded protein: CASSLLAGEDQETQYF.

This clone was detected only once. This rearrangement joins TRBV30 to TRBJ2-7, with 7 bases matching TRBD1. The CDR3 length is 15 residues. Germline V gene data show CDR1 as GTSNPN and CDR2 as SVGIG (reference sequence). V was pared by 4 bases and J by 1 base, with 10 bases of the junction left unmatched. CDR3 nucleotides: TGTGCCTGGAATTTGCGACAGGGTGGGTCCTACGAGCAGTACTTC. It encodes CAWNLRQGGSYEQYF.

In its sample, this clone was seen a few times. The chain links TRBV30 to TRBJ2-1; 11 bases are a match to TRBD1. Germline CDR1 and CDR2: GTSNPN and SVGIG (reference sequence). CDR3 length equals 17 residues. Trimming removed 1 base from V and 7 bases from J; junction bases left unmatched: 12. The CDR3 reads CAWSAPASGQGANEQFF. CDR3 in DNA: TGTGCCTGGAGTGCACCCGCCTCAGGACAGGGGGCTAATGAGCAGTTCTTC.

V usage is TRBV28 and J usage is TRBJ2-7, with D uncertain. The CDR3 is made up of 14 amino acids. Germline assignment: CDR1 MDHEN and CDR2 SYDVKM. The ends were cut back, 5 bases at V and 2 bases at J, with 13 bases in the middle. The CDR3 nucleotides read TGTGCCAGCAGTCTGCCAGTGGGGACCTACGAGCAGTACTTC. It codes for CASSLPVGTYEQYF.

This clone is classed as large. CDR3 coding DNA: TGTGCCAGCTCAACAGGACAGGGGGCATTGAACACTGAAGCTTTCTTT. Translation: CASSTGQGALNTEAFF. The chain uses TRBV18 and TRBJ1-1; 11 nucleotides align to TRBD1. The V segment lost 5 bases and the J segment 0 bases; nucleotides outside the gene matches: 5. Looked up from germline, CDR1 is KGHSH and CDR2 is LQKENI. This CDR3 contains 16 residues.

The chain's CDR3 is CAIRDETAQPQHF. Here the CDR3 DNA reads TGTGCCATCAGGGACGAAACGGCTCAGCCCCAGCATTTT. The genes are TRBV6-8 and TRBJ1-5, with a tentative D call TRBD1 (5 bases). V lost 10 bases and J 6 bases, leaving 16 bases between the germline ends. Germline V gene data show CDR1 as MNHGY and CDR2 as SAAAGT. This CDR3 contains 13 residues.

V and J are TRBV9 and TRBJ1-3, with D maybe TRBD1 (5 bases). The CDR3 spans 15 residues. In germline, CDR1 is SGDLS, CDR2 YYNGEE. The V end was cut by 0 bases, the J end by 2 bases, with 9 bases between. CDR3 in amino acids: CASSVERGAGNTIYF. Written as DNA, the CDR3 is TGTGCCAGCAGCGTAGAACGGGGGGCTGGAAACACCATATATTTT.

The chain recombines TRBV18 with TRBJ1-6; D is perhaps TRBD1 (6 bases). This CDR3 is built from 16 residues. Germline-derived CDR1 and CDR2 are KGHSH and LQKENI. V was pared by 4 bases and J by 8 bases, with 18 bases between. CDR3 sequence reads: CASSLRADRRDSPLHF. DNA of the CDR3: TGTGCCAGCTCACTCCGCGCCGACAGGAGGGATTCACCCCTCCACTTT.

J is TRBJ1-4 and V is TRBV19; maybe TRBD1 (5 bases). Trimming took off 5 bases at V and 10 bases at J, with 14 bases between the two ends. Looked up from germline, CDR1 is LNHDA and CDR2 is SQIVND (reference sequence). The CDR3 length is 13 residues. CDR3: CASSPVGPAKLFF. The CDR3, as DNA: TGTGCCAGTAGTCCGGTGGGACCTGCAAAACTGTTTTTT.